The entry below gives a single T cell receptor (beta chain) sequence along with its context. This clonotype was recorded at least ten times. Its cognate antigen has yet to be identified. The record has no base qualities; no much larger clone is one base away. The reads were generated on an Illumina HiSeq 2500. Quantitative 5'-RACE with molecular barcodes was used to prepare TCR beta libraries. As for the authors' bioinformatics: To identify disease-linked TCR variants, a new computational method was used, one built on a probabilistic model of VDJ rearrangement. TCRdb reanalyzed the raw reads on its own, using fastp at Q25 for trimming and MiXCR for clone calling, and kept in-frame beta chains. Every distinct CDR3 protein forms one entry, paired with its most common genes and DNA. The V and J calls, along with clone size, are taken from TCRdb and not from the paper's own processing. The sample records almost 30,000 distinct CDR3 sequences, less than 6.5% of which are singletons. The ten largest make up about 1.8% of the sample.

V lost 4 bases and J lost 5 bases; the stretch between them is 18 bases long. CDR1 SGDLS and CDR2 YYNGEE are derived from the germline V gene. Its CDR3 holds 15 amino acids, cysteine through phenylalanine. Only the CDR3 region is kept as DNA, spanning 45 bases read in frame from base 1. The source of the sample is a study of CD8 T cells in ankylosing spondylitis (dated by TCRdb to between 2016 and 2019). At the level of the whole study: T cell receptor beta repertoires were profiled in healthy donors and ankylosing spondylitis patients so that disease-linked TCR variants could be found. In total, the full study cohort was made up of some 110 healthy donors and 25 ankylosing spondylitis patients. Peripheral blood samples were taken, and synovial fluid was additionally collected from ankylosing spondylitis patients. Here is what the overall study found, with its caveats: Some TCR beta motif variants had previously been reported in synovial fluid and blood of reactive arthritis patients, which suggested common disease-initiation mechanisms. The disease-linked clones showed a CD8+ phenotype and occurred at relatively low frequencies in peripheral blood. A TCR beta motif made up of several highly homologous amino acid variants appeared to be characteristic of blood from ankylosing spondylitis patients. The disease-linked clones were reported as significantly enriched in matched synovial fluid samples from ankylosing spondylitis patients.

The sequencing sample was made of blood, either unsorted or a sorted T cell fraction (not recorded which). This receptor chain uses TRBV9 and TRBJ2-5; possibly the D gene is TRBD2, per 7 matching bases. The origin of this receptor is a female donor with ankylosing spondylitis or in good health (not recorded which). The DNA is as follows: TGTGCCAGCAGCCCTGAAGGACGGGGGGCGGAGACCCAGTACTTC. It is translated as CASSPEGRGAETQYF.